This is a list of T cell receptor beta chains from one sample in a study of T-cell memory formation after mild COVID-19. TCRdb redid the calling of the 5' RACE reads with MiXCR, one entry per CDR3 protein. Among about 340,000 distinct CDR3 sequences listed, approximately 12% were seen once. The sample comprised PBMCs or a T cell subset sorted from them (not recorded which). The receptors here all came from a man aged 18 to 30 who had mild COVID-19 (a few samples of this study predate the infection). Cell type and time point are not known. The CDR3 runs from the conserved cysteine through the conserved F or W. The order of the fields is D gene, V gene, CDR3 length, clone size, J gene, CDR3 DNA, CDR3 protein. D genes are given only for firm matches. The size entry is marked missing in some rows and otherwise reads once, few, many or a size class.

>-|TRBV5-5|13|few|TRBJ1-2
TGTGCCAGCAGCTTCGACAGCCACTATGGCTACACCTTC
CASSFDSHYGYTF
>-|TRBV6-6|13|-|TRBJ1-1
TGTGCCAGCAGTGCGGGACTCTACACTGAAGCTTTCTTT
CASSAGLYTEAFF
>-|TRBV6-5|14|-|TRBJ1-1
TGTGCCAGCAGTTACCGTCCCCGGTCCACTGAAGCTTTCTTT
CASSYRPRSTEAFF
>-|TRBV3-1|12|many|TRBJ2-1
TGTGCCAGCAGCCAAGATTCCAATGAGCAGTTCTTC
CASSQDSNEQFF
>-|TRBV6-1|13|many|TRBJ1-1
TGTGCCAGCAAAGAACAAATGAACACTGAAGCTTTCTTT
CASKEQMNTEAFF
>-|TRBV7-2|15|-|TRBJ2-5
TGTGCCAGCAGCTTAGGGGCCGATCCCCAAGAGACCCAGTACTTC
CASSLGADPQETQYF
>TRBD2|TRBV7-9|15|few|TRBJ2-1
TGTGCCTCGAGCGGGGGGGCAGGGATCTACAATGAGCAGTTCTTC
CASSGGAGIYNEQFF
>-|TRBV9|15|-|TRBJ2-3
TGTGCCAGCAGCGCCGCGTTGGCCGAAACAGATACGCAGTATTTT
CASSAALAETDTQYF
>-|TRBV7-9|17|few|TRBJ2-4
TGTGCCAGCAGCATATCTGTCAGGGGAAAGGGCAAAAACATTCAGTACTTC
CASSISVRGKGKNIQYF
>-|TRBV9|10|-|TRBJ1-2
TGTGCCTGGTTGAAGAATGGCTACACCTTC
CAWLKNGYTF
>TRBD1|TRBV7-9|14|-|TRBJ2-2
TGTGCCAGCAGAACAGGGGAGAACACCGGGGAGCTGTTTTTT
CASRTGENTGELFF
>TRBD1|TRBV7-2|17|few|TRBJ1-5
TGTGCCAGCAGCCTGCACTTCGGGACAGGAGTGAATCAGCCCCAGCATTTT
CASSLHFGTGVNQPQHF
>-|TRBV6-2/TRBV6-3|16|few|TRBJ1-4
TGTGCCAGCAGTTACTCTACGGGGGCGACTAATGAAAAACTGTTTTTT
CASSYSTGATNEKLFF
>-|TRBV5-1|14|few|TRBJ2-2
TGCGCCAGCAGGCCCGGATCAGATACCGGGGAGCTGTTTTTT
CASRPGSDTGELFF
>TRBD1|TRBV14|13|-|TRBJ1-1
TGTGCCAGCAGCCAATCCCAACAGGGGCGAGCTTTCTTT
CASSQSQQGRAFF
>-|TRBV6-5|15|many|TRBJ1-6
TGTGCCAGCAGACGGACAAGCTCCTATAATTCACCCCTCCACTTT
CASRRTSSYNSPLHF
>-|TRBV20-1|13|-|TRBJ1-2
TGCAGCGTGAGGGACGGGGGGTACTATGGCTACACCTTC
CSVRDGGYYGYTF
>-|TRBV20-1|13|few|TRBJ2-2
TGCAGTGCGGGTGCAGAGAACACCGGGGAGCTGTTTTTT
CSAGAENTGELFF
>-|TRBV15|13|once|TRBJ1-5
TGTGCCACCCAGGTAGCAAGCAATCAGCCCCAGCATTTT
CATQVASNQPQHF
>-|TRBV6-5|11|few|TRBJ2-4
TGTGCCAGCGCGGCCAAAAAAATTCAGTACTTC
CASAAKKIQYF
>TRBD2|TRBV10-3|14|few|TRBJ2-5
TGTGCCATCACTCCAAGCGGGGGTCGAGAGACCCAGTACTTC
CAITPSGGRETQYF
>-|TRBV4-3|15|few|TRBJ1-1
TGCGCCAGCAGCCAAGATCGAAAGGGGGGACGCGGTCCTTTCTTT
CASSQDRKGGRGPFF
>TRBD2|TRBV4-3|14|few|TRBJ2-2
TGCGCCAGCAGCCAAGACGGCGGGGGCGGGGAGCTGTTTTTT
CASSQDGGGGELFF
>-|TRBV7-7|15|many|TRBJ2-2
TGTGCCAGCAGCCCGACAGCCACGAACACCGGGGAGCTGTTTTTT
CASSPTATNTGELFF
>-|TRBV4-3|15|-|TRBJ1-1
TGCGCCAGCAGCCAAGTGGGGATCGGGAACACTGAAGCTTTCTTT
CASSQVGIGNTEAFF
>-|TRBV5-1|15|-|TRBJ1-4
TGCGCCAGCAGCTTTGGGGGTGCAACTAATGAAAAACTGTTTTTT
CASSFGGATNEKLFF
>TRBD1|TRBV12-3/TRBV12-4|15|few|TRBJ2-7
TGTGCCAGCAGTTTAAGTCCTGGGACAGACTACGAGCAGTACTTC
CASSLSPGTDYEQYF
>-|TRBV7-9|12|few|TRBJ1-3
TGTGCCAGCAGCCAGTCAGGAAACACCATATATTTT
CASSQSGNTIYF
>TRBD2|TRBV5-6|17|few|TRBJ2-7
TGTGCCAGCAGCCAGCGGGGCCGCGGGACTCGGACCTACGAGCAGTACTTC
CASSQRGRGTRTYEQYF
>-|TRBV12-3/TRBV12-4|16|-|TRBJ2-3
TGTGCCAGCAGTGCATACCGGGCCAAGGGGCCAGATACGCAGTATTTT
CASSAYRAKGPDTQYF
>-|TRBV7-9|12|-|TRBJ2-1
TGTGCCAGCAGCTTAATTATGTCAGGGCTGTTCTTC
CASSLIMSGLFF
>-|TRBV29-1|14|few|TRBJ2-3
TGCAGCGTGGGACCACTAGATATTCCAGATACGCAGTATTTT
CSVGPLDIPDTQYF
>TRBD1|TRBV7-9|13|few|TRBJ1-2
TGTGCCAGCAGAGGGACAGCGGACTATGGCTACACCTTC
CASRGTADYGYTF
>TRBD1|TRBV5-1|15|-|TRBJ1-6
TGCGCCAGCAGCTTGGACGGACAGGGGGATTCACCCCTCCACTTT
CASSLDGQGDSPLHF
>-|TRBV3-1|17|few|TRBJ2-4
TGTGCCAGCAGCCAAGTCCGAACGGGACCGACCAAAAACATTCAGTACTTC
CASSQVRTGPTKNIQYF
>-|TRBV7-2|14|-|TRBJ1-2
TGTGCCAGCAGCCCCGGACTGTCGGGCTATGGCTACACCTTC
CASSPGLSGYGYTF
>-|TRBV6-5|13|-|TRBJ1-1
TGTGCCAGCAGTTACTCTAGCCGGGGGCAAGCTTTCTTT
CASSYSSRGQAFF
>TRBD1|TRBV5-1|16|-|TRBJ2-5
TGCGCCAGCAGCTTGGAACCCCGACAGGGGCCAGAGACCCAGTACTTC
CASSLEPRQGPETQYF
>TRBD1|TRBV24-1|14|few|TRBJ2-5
TGTGCCACCAGTGATGGGACAGTACTTGAGACCCAGTACTTC
CATSDGTVLETQYF
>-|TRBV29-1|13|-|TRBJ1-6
TGCAGCGGGGGTGAGGGACTAAATTCACCCCTCCACTTT
CSGGEGLNSPLHF
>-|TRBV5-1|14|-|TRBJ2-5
TGCGCCAGCAGCCCGACGGTTCCCCTGGAGACCCAGTACTTC
CASSPTVPLETQYF
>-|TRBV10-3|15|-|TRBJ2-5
TGTGCCATCAGTGTTCGGCCAGGGCCCGAGGAGACCCAGTACTTC
CAISVRPGPEETQYF
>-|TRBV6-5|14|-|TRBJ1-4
TGTGCCAGCAGACTACAGGGAAGGGGGGAAAAACTGTTTTTT
CASRLQGRGEKLFF
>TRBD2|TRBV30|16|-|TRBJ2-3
TGTGCCTGGAGTCTGGGACTAGCGGGGGGATTGGATACGCAGTATTTT
CAWSLGLAGGLDTQYF
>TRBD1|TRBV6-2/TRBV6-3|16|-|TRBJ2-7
TGTGCCAGCAGTGTATACAGGGGGCTGTTTATAGACGAGCAGTACTTC
CASSVYRGLFIDEQYF
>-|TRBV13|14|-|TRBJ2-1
TGTGCCAGCAGCCAACCAGGGACTCCGCCCGGGCAGTTCTTC
CASSQPGTPPGQFF
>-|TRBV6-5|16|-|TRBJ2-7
TGTGCCAGCAGTTACTCACAGCAGGGGAGCTCCTACGAGCAGTACTTC
CASSYSQQGSSYEQYF
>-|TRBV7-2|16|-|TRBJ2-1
TGTGCCAGCAGACCTAAGGGCGGGGCGGCTCTCAATGAGCAGTTCTTC
CASRPKGGAALNEQFF
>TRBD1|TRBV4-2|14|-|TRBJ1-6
TGTGCCAGCAGCTCGGGACAGCCTGCTTCACCCCTCCACTTT
CASSSGQPASPLHF
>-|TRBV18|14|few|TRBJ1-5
TGTGCCAGCTCACAGGGTTTCGGCAATCAGCCCCAGCATTTT
CASSQGFGNQPQHF
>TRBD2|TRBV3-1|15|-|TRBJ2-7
TGTGCCAGCAGCCAAGGGGCGGGGGGCACATACGAGCAGTACTTC
CASSQGAGGTYEQYF